The 13 T cell receptor beta chains listed next were all sequenced from one sample in a study of blood T cell repertoires in COVID-19 (dated by TCRdb to 2019 to 2021). The library relied on the immunoSEQ multiplex PCR assay. In its TCRdb copy, this immuneACCESS table keeps in-frame sequences only and misses some clones. Where compared with another copy, unresolved V genes explain less than half of these, and the others have no known cause. Recorded for this sample are some 490,000 clones; over 75% of them occurred a single time. Of the sample, approximately 2.9% falls within the top ten clones. The specimen sequenced was peripheral blood. These TCRs come from a human donor in a cohort sampled during active COVID-19.

J is TRBJ1-1 and V is TRBV30; the D gene is possibly TRBD1 (6 bases). CDR3 length equals 15 residues. Trimming stripped 3 bases from V and 5 bases from J, with 19 bases between. CDR1 and CDR2 from the germline V gene are GTSNPN and SVGIG (reference sequence). CDR3 DNA: TGTGCCTGGAGCGTGGTCAGGGGAGTGGGGACTGAAGCTTTCTTT. This sequence encodes CAWSVVRGVGTEAFF.

The chain employs TRBV7-3 and TRBJ2-3, with 8 bases that match TRBD1. In germline, CDR1 is SGHTA, CDR2 FQGTGA. CDR3 size: 13 residues. Trimming cost V 6 bases and J 1 base; bases outside gene matches: 0. The CDR3 DNA is TGTGCCAGCAGACAGGGGGGCACAGATACGCAGTATTTT. This codes for CASRQGGTDTQYF.

The chain links TRBV4-2 to TRBJ1-1, with TRBD1 identical over 10 bases. V was clipped by 1 base and J by 6 bases; unmatched bases: 2. CDR1 LGHNA and CDR2 YNFKEQ come from the germline V gene. This CDR3 comprises 14 residues. CDR3 region: CASSQGQGAAEAFF. CDR3 coding DNA: TGTGCCAGCAGCCAAGGACAGGGGGCCGCTGAAGCTTTCTTT.

This chain connects TRBV19 to TRBJ2-7; 9 nucleotides agree with TRBD1. Germline V gene data show CDR1 as LNHDA and CDR2 as SQIVND (reference sequence). CDR3 length equals 14 residues. The V segment lost 6 bases and the J segment 2 bases; nucleotides outside the gene matches: 5. Here the CDR3 reads CASRRGQGAYEQYF. Written as DNA, the CDR3 is TGTGCCAGTAGGAGGGGACAGGGAGCCTACGAGCAGTACTTC.

The V gene is TRBV27, the J gene TRBJ1-1; no clear D. V lost 3 bases, J lost 4 bases, and 24 bases lay in between. The CDR3 length is 18 residues. Germline assignment: CDR1 MNHEY and CDR2 SMNVEV (reference sequence). CDR3 in amino acids: CASSFPPNRISPGTEAFF. The CDR3 nucleotides are TGTGCCAGCAGTTTCCCCCCCAACCGGATCAGCCCGGGCACTGAAGCTTTCTTT.

The chain carries TRBV10-3 and TRBJ1-2; 9 positions agree with TRBD1. CDR3 length: 15 amino acids. The V gene's germline CDR1 is ENHRY and CDR2 SYGVKD. With 5 bases clipped from V and 6 bases from J, the junction kept 10 bases outside the gene matches. CDR3 coding DNA: TGTGCCATCAGTTGGACAGGGGAGGTGACGAATGGCTACACCTTC. Its protein product is CAISWTGEVTNGYTF.

This clone occurred once. The chain joins TRBV6-2 or TRBV6-3 to TRBJ2-5, with D possibly being TRBD2 (8 bases). This CDR3 is built from 14 residues. Germline-derived CDR1 and CDR2 are MNHEY and SVGEGT. Trimming took off 5 bases at V and 5 bases at J, with 15 bases between the two ends. CDR3 bases: TGTGCCAGCAGTACGGGAGGGGGCTGGGAGACCCAGTACTTC. It translates to CASSTGGGWETQYF.

This chain joins TRBV19 and TRBJ1-5; 7 bases map to TRBD1. Germline loops: CDR1 LNHDA, CDR2 SQIVND (reference sequence). V lost 5 bases, J lost 6 bases, and 7 bases stayed unmatched. This CDR3 has 14 amino acids. CDR3 coding DNA: TGTGCCAGTAGTCCTACAGGGGTGGGTCAGCCCCAGCATTTT. This encodes CASSPTGVGQPQHF.

The genes are TRBV12-3 or TRBV12-4 and TRBJ1-1, with D uncertain. Deletions cut 3 bases from V and 1 base from J, with 6 bases between. This CDR3 contains 13 residues. The CDR3 DNA follows: TGTGCCAGCAGTTTGAATAGGAACACTGAAGCTTTCTTT. This sequence encodes CASSLNRNTEAFF.

The CDR3 nucleotides are TGTGCCAGTAGTATAGGAAGGAGGGGAGACGCCAACACTGAAGCTTTCTTT. It translates to CASSIGRRGDANTEAFF. V is TRBV19 and J is TRBJ1-1, with D possibly TRBD1 on 5 matching bases. Germline assignment: CDR1 LNHDA and CDR2 SQIVND (reference sequence). The CDR3 extends over 17 amino acids. The V end lost 1 base, the J end lost 2 bases, and 17 bases lay between the germline ends.

Regarding this clone: Within the sample, other DNA sequences also encode this same CDR3. The chain couples TRBV19 to TRBJ1-5; 10 bases map to TRBD1. The length of the CDR3 is 15 residues. Germline V gene lookup returns CDR1 LNHDA and CDR2 SQIVND (reference sequence). Trimming removed 1 base from V and 4 bases from J; junction bases left unmatched: 1. CDR3 loop: CASSIGTGGNQPQHF. The CDR3 DNA is TGTGCCAGTAGTATAGGGACAGGGGGTAATCAGCCCCAGCATTTT.

This chain links TRBV7-6 with TRBJ2-5; no reliable D call. Deletions cut 5 bases from V and 4 bases from J, with 5 bases between. Germline V CDR1 and CDR2: SGHVS, FNYEAQ. This CDR3 region has 11 residues. For the CDR3, the DNA is TGTGCCAGCAGCCACGGAGAGACCCAGTACTTC. It translates to CASSHGETQYF.

This clone has just one count. This chain connects TRBV7-9 to TRBJ2-2; 8 bases match TRBD2. The length of the CDR3 is 15 residues. The germline gives CDR1 SEHNR, CDR2 FQNEAQ (reference sequence). After removal of 5 bases from V and 7 bases from J, the junction contained 9 bases not matched to a gene. CDR3 DNA sequence: TGTGCCAGCAGCCCCCCGGGACTAGGAATCGGGGAGCTGTTTTTT. Protein: CASSPPGLGIGELFF. Full variable domain (rest looked up from reference TRBV7-9 and TRBJ2-2): DTGVSQNPRHKITKRGQNVTFRCDPISEHNRLYWYRQTLGQGPEFLTYFQNEAQLEKSRLLSDRFSAERPKGSFSTLEIQRTEQGDSAMYLCASSPPGLGIGELFFGEGSRLTVL.